This T cell receptor beta chain was obtained from a study of blood T cell repertoires in COVID-19. Study at large: PBMCs, B-cell-depleted T cells, or T cells were the source of the cDNA or gDNA that made up the material.

Exposed study participants had met a COVID-19 case within 2 weeks before entry. TCRdb's copy holds only in-frame clones and misses some; the assay was immunoSEQ multiplex PCR. Of hundreds of thousands of clones listed, just under 90% are singletons. V shed 6 bases and J 2 bases; nucleotides not matched to a gene: 9. Germline values: CDR1 SQVTM, CDR2 ANQGSEA. This CDR3 is built from 14 residues. The sample taken for sequencing was PBMCs or T cells enriched from blood (not recorded which). The sequence derives from a woman aged 45-65 years who had been exposed to COVID-19. The chain couples TRBV29-1 to TRBJ2-7, with 8 bases identical to TRBD1. CDR3 protein: CSVLDRGATYEQYF. In nucleotides, the CDR3 is TGCAGCGTGTTAGACAGGGGAGCCACCTACGAGCAGTACTTC.